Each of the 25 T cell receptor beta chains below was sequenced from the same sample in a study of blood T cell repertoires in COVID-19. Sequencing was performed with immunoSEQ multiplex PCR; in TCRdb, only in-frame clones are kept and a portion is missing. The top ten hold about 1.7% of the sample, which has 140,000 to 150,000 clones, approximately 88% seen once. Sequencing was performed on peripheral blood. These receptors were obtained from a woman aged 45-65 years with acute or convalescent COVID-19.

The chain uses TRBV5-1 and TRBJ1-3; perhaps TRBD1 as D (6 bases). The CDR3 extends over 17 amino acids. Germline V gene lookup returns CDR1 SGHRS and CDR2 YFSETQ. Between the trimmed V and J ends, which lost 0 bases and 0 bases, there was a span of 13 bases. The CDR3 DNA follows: TGCGCCAGCAGCTTGGCCCTAGGACAGAGCTCTGGAAACACCATATATTTT. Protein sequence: CASSLALGQSSGNTIYF.

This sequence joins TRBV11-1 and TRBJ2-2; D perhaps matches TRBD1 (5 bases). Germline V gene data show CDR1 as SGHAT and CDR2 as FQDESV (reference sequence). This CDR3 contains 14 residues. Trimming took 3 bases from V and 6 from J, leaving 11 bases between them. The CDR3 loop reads CASSLTRVAGELFF. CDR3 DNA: TGTGCCAGCAGCTTGACCAGGGTGGCCGGGGAGCTGTTTTTT.

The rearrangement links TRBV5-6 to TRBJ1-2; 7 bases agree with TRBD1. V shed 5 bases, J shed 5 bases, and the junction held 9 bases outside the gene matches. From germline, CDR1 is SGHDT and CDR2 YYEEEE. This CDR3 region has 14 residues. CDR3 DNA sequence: TGTGCCAGCAGTACGAGGGGGCAGTTATATGGCTACACCTTC. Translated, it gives CASSTRGQLYGYTF.

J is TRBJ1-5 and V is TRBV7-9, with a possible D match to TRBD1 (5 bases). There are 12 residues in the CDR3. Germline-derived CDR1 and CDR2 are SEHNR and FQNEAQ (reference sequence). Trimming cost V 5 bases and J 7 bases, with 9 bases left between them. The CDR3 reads CASSPPGQPQHF. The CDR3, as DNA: TGTGCCAGCAGCCCCCCAGGGCAGCCCCAGCATTTT.

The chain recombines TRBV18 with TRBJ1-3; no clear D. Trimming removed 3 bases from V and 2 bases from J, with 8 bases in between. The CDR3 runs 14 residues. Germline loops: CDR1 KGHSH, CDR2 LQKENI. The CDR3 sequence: CASSPGPAGNTIYF. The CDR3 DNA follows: TGTGCCAGCTCACCTGGTCCGGCTGGAAACACCATATATTTT.

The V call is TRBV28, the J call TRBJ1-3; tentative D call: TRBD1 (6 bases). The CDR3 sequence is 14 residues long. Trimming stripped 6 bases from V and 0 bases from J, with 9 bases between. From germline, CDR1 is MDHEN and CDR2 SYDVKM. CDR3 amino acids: CASRDSLSGNTIYF. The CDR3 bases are TGTGCCAGCAGGGACAGCCTCTCTGGAAACACCATATATTTT.

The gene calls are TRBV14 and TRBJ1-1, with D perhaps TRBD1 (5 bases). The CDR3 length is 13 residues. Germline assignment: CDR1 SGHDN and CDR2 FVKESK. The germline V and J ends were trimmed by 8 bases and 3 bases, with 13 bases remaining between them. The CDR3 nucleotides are TGTGCCAGCCAGTGGGGGGGGGACACTGAAGCTTTCTTT. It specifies CASQWGGDTEAFF.

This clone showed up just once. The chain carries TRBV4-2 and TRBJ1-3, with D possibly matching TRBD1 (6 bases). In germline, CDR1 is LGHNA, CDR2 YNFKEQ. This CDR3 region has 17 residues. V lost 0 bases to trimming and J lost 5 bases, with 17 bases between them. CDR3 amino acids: CASSQEGTYRTRNTIYF. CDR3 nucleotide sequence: TGTGCCAGCAGCCAAGAGGGGACATACAGAACCCGAAACACCATATATTTT.

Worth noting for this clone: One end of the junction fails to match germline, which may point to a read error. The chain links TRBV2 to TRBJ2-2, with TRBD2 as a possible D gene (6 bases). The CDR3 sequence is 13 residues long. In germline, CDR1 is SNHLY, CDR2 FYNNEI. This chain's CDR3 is CASSEMGGRGAVF. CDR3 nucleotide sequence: TGTGCCAGCAGTGAGATGGGAGGCCGGGGAGCTGTTTTT. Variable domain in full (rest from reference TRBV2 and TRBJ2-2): EPEVTQTPSHQVTQMGQEVILRCVPISNHLYFYWYRQILGQKVEFLVSFYNNEISEKSEIFDDQFSVERPDGSNFTLKIRSTKLEDSAMYFCASSEMGGRGAVFGEGSRLTVL.

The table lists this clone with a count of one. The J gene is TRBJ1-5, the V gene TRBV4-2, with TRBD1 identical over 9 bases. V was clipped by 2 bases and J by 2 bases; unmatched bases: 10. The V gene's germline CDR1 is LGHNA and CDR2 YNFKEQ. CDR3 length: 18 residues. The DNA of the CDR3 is TGTGCCAGCAGCCAAAGCTTCGTCCGGGACAGGGGCAATCAGCCCCAGCATTTT. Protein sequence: CASSQSFVRDRGNQPQHF.

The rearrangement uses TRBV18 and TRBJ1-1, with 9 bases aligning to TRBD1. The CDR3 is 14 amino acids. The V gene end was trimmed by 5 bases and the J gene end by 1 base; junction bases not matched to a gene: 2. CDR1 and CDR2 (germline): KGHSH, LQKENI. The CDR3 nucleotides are TGTGCCAGCTCAGCGGGACAGGGGAACACTGAAGCTTTCTTT. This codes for CASSAGQGNTEAFF.

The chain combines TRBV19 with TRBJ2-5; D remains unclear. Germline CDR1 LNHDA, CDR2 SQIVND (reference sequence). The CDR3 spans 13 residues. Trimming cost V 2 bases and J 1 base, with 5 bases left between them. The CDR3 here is CASSIQAQETQYF. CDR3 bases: TGTGCCAGTAGTATACAAGCCCAAGAGACCCAGTACTTC.

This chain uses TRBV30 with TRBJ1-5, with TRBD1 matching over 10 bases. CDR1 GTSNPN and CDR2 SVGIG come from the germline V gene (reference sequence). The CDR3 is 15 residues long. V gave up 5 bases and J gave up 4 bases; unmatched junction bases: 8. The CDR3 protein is CAWGFGTGANQPQHF. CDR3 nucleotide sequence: TGTGCCTGGGGATTTGGGACAGGGGCTAATCAGCCCCAGCATTTT.

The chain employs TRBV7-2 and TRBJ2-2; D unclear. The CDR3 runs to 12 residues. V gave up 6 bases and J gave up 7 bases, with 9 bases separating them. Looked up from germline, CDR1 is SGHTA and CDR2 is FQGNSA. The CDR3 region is CASSYYIGELFF. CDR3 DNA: TGTGCCAGCAGTTACTATATCGGGGAGCTGTTTTTT. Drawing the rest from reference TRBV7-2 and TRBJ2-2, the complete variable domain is GAGVSQSPSNKVTEKGKDVELRCDPISGHTALYWYRQSLGQGLEFLIYFQGNSAPDKSGLPSDRFSAERTGGSVSTLTIQRTQQEDSAVYLCASSYYIGELFFGEGSRLTVL.

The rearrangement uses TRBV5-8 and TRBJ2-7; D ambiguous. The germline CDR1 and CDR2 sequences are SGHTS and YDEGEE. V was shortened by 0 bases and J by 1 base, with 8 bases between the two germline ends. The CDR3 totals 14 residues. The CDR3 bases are TGTGCCAGCAGCTTGGAAGTCAGTTCCTACGAGCAGTACTTC. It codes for CASSLEVSSYEQYF.

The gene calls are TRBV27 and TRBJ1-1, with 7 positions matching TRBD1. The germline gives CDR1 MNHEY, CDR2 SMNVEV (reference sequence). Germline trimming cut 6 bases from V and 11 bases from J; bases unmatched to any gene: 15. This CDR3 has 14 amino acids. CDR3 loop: CASRNPGQLIGAFF. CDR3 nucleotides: TGTGCCAGCAGAAACCCGGGACAGCTCATCGGGGCTTTCTTT.

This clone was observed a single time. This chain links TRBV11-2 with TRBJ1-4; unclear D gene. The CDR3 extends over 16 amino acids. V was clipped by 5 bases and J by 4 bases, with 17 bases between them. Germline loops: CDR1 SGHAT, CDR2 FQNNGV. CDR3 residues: CASSPYAPGDNEKLFF. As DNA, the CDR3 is TGTGCCAGCAGCCCGTACGCCCCGGGAGATAATGAAAAACTGTTTTTT.

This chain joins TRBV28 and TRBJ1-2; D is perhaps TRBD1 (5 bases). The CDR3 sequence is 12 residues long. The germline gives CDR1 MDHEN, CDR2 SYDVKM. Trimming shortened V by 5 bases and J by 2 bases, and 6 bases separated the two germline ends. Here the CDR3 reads CASSRTNYGYTF. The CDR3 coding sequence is TGTGCCAGCAGTCGGACAAACTATGGCTACACCTTC.

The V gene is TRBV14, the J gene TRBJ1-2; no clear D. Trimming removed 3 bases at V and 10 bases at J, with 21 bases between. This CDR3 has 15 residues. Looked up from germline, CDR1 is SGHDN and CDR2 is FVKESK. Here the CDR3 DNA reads TGTGCCAGCAGCCATTTGGCCCCCGATGGCCCAGACTACACCTTC. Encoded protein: CASSHLAPDGPDYTF.

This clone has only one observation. This CDR3 reads CASSFSRGAGQETQYF. In DNA, the CDR3 is TGTGCCAGCAGCTTCAGCCGGGGGGCTGGCCAAGAGACCCAGTACTTC. This chain links TRBV9 with TRBJ2-5, with D possibly TRBD2 on 7 matching bases. With 4 bases removed from V and 1 base from J, the gap between germline ends came to 17 bases. Germline V CDR1 and CDR2: SGDLS, YYNGEE. CDR3 length: 16 amino acids.

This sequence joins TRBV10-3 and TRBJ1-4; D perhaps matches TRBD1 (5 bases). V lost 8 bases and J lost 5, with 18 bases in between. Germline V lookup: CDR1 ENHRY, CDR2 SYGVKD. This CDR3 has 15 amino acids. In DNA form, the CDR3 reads TGTGCCATCCCACCCGCGACAGTTCCGAATGAAAAACTGTTTTTT. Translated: CAIPPATVPNEKLFF.

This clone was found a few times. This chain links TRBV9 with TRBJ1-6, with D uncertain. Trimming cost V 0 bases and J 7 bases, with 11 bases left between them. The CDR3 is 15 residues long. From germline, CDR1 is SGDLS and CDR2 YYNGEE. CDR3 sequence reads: CASSVDAGRNSPLHF. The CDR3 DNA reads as TGTGCCAGCAGCGTAGACGCGGGCCGGAATTCACCCCTCCACTTT.

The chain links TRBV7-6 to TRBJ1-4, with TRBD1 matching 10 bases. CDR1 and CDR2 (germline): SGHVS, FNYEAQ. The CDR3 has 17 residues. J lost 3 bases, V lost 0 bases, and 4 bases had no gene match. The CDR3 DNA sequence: TGTGCCAGCAGCTTAGCCCCAGGGACAGGGGCTAATGAAAAACTGTTTTTT. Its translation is CASSLAPGTGANEKLFF.

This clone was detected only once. The CDR3 bases are TGCGCCAGCAAACCAGGGGGAGTTCTTTCAGATACGCAGTATTTT. This translates into CASKPGGVLSDTQYF. The chain recombines TRBV5-1 with TRBJ2-3; TRBD1 aligns across 7 bases. In germline, CDR1 is SGHRS, CDR2 YFSETQ. Trimming at V came to 6 bases and at J to 4 bases, leaving 11 bases not matched to a gene. The CDR3 is 15 amino acids.

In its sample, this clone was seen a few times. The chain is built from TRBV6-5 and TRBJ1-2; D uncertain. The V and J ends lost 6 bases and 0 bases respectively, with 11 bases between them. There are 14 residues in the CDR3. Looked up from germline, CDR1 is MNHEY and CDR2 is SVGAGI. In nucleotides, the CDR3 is TGTGCCAGCAGCTATATCCAATCTAACTATGGCTACACCTTC. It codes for CASSYIQSNYGYTF.